This T cell receptor beta chain is drawn from a study of CD8 T cells in ankylosing spondylitis (dated by TCRdb to about 2017). For the wider study: The study profiled T cell receptor beta repertoires in healthy donors and ankylosing spondylitis patients to find disease-linked TCR variants. The full study cohort was made up of roughly 25 ankylosing spondylitis patients and about a hundred healthy donors. Peripheral blood was sampled, and synovial fluid was additionally collected from ankylosing spondylitis patients.

What the authors observed across the whole study: Significant enrichment of the disease-linked clones was reported in matched synovial fluid samples from ankylosing spondylitis patients. A TCR beta motif of several highly homologous amino acid variants appeared characteristic of blood from ankylosing spondylitis patients. Some motif variants had previously been reported in the synovial fluid and blood of reactive arthritis patients, which suggests shared mechanisms of disease initiation. The disease-linked clones showed a CD8+ phenotype and occurred at relatively low frequencies in peripheral blood.

V is shortened by 4 bases, J by 8 bases, and the region joining them spans 15 bases. CDR1 and CDR2 are drawn from the germline V gene (reference sequence): SEHNR, FQNEAQ. From the cysteine up to the phenylalanine, the CDR3 has a length of 14 residues. Only CDR3 DNA is held: 42 bases, read in frame from base 1. This clonotype showed up just a few times. Its binding antigen is unknown. No base-level quality is on record; no much larger clone is a single base apart. Sequencing was performed on an Illumina HiSeq 2500. Quantitative 5'-RACE with molecular barcodes was used to prepare TCR beta libraries. On the study's bioinformatics: Disease-linked TCR variants were identified with a new computational method built on a probabilistic model of VDJ rearrangement. TCRdb passed the public sequencing reads through fastp at Q25 and MiXCR, retaining productive beta sequences. Each CDR3 protein appears once, grouped with its most common genes and DNA. The V and J calls were not made by the authors but by TCRdb's processing. The sample profile shows around 770,000 distinct CDR3 sequences; 10% to 15% of them were found once. The ten largest clones represent 0.45% to 0.6% of the sample.

The chain was built from TRBV7-9 and TRBJ2-1, with the D gene not clear enough to name. The clonotype comes from a male donor with ankylosing spondylitis. What was sequenced was blood, either unsorted or a sorted T cell fraction (not recorded which). The CDR3 loop reads CASSSHRRRDEQFF. The nucleotides are TGTGCCAGCAGCTCCCACCGTAGAAGGGATGAGCAGTTCTTC.